Presented here are 17 T cell receptor beta chains from one specimen sequenced in a study of Graves' ophthalmopathy and Graves' hyperthyroidism (dated by TCRdb to the late 2010s). Sequencer: Illumina HiSeq 2000. TCR beta CDR3 regions were amplified from RNA transcripts for repertoire sequencing. HTBI primers and the Qiagen OneStep RT-PCR kit were used in a first-round RT-PCR, which was followed by a second-round multiplex PCR, size selection and purification. Using fastp at Q25 and MiXCR, TCRdb reprocessed the public reads and kept productive beta chains. Rows are combined by CDR3 protein, so each entry shows the most common genes and DNA. The sample table holds 600,000 to 950,000 distinct CDR3 sequences, of which roughly 40% were seen once. Of the sample, approximately 43% is held by the ten largest clones. Sequencing used peripheral blood. The receptors originated from an adult man with Graves' ophthalmopathy.

J is TRBJ1-6 and V is TRBV9; the D is unclear. Germline lookup yields CDR1 SGDLS and CDR2 YYNGEE. Trimming removed 4 bases from V and 1 base from J, with 9 bases in between. The CDR3 runs to 15 residues. CDR3 protein: CASSSPESYNSPLHF. The CDR3, as DNA: TGTGCCAGCAGCTCCCCCGAATCCTATAATTCACCCCTCCACTTT.

As for this clonotype: This may stem from a read error, because a much larger clone lies one nucleotide away. The rearrangement uses TRBV19 and TRBJ1-5; TRBD1 agrees at 7 bases. The V segment lost 11 bases and the J segment 5 bases; nucleotides outside the gene matches: 15. The CDR3 covers 15 residues. The germline gives CDR1 LNHDA, CDR2 SQIVND (reference sequence). The CDR3, as DNA: TGTGCCGGCCAAGCCAACAGGGGCCGTTATCAGCCCCAGCATTTT. Its protein is CAGQANRGRYQPQHF.

J is TRBJ1-4 and V is TRBV2; D is uncertain. Germline V CDR1 and CDR2: SNHLY, FYNNEI. This CDR3 is 12 amino acids long. Between the trimmed V and J ends, which lost 5 bases and 4 bases, there was a span of 5 bases. The CDR3 DNA reads as TGTGCCAGCAGTTGGAGTAATGAAAAACTGTTTTTT. The encoded protein is CASSWSNEKLFF.

This clonotype has at least ten counts. The chain joins TRBV29-1 to TRBJ1-2; perhaps TRBD1 as D (5 bases). CDR3 length: 14 residues. Germline V gene data show CDR1 as SQVTM and CDR2 as ANQGSEA. V dropped 1 base and J dropped 4 bases, with 13 bases sitting between them. CDR3 amino acids: CSVEGEGTAYGYTF. The CDR3 nucleotides read TGCAGCGTTGAAGGGGAGGGGACGGCCTATGGCTACACCTTC.

The CDR3 DNA follows: TGTGCCAGCAGCCCCTCTAGCAAAGGAACTGAAGCTTTCTTT. Its translation is CASSPSSKGTEAFF. The chain recombines TRBV9 with TRBJ1-1, with D hard to call. The germline V gene has CDR1 SGDLS and CDR2 YYNGEE. V was pared by 4 bases and J by 5 bases, with 15 bases between. The CDR3 totals 14 residues.

The genes are TRBV24-1 and TRBJ1-2, with 11 bases lining up with TRBD1. CDR1 is KGHDR and CDR2 is SFDVKD in the germline V gene. The V gene end was trimmed by 11 bases and the J gene end by 4 bases; junction bases not matched to a gene: 8. CDR3 length equals 14 residues. CDR3 residues: CASRGQGVGYGYTF. In DNA, the CDR3 is TGTGCCAGCAGGGGACAGGGGGTTGGCTATGGCTACACCTTC.

This chain connects TRBV20-1 to TRBJ2-2, with TRBD2 identical over 8 bases. V was clipped by 1 base and J by 1 base; unmatched bases: 5. This CDR3 has 16 amino acids. Germline CDR1 reads DFQATT; CDR2 reads SNEGSKA (reference sequence). CDR3 sequence (DNA): TGCAGTGCTAGAGGCGGGGGGTGGGAGAACACCGGGGAGCTGTTTTTT. Amino acid sequence: CSARGGGWENTGELFF.

In the case of this clonotype: Mismatch with germline at one junction end may stem from a read error. The rearrangement links TRBV10-3 to TRBJ2-7; 12 positions agree with TRBD1. Germline-derived CDR1 and CDR2 are ENHRY and SYGVKD. The CDR3 totals 15 residues. The CDR3 loop reads CASSVPGQGAWEQYF. The CDR3 DNA follows: TGTGCCAGCAGTGTACCGGGACAGGGGGCATGGGAGCAGTACTTC.

There are many counts of this clonotype. The genes are TRBV29-1 and TRBJ2-2; 7 nucleotides align to TRBD2. The CDR3 covers 13 residues. V dropped 4 bases and J dropped 5; count of bases not matched to a gene: 4. The V gene's germline CDR1 is SQVTM and CDR2 ANQGSEA. The CDR3, as DNA: TGCAGCGTTGTCCTAGCGGCAACCGGGGAGCTGTTTTTT. It is translated as CSVVLAATGELFF.

V usage is TRBV29-1 and J usage is TRBJ2-1; D might be TRBD1 (6 bases). Trimming stripped 6 bases from V and 0 bases from J, with 15 bases between. This CDR3 is 15 amino acids long. Germline CDR1 SQVTM, CDR2 ANQGSEA. CDR3 nucleotides: TGCAGCGTCATGAGACAGGCGAGCTCCTACAATGAGCAGTTCTTC. Residues: CSVMRQASSYNEQFF.

This clonotype has just a few counts. The V gene is TRBV2, the J gene TRBJ1-2; the match to TRBD1 covers 7 bases. CDR1 and CDR2 (germline): SNHLY, FYNNEI. CDR3 length: 14 residues. J lost 6 bases, V lost 3 bases, and 7 bases had no gene match. The CDR3 is CASSDRDSFDGYTF. The CDR3 DNA reads TGTGCCAGCAGTGACCGGGACAGCTTCGATGGCTACACCTTC.

This clonotype has a single count. A much larger clone is a single base away; this may be a read error. The chain carries TRBV25-1 and TRBJ2-2, with TRBD2 matching over 7 bases. Germline values: CDR1 MGHDK, CDR2 SYGVNS. The CDR3 totals 16 residues. Trimming took 3 bases from V and 0 from J; bases not matched to a gene: 4. Written as DNA, the CDR3 is TGTGCCAGCAGTGAGGTTGGGGGGGCGAACACCGGGGAGCTGTTTTTT. Its protein product is CASSEVGGANTGELFF. The full variable domain, with the rest looked up from reference TRBV25-1 and TRBJ2-2, is EADIYQTPRYLVIGTGKKITLECSQTMGHDKMYWYQQDPGMELHLIHYSYGVNSTEKGDLSSESTVSRIRTEHFPLTLESARPSHTSQYLCASSEVGGANTGELFFGEGSRLTVL.

The chain links TRBV20-1 to TRBJ1-5, with 9 bases aligning to TRBD1. V lost 5 bases and J lost 4; bases outside the gene matches: 12. The germline V gene has CDR1 DFQATT and CDR2 SNEGSKA (reference sequence). The CDR3 is 16 residues long. CDR3 amino acids: CSAVPGQGVGNQPQHF. CDR3 DNA: TGCAGTGCTGTACCGGGACAGGGAGTGGGGAATCAGCCCCAGCATTTT.

The chain carries TRBV9 and TRBJ1-2; a possible D gene is TRBD1 (6 bases). Per the germline V gene, CDR1 is SGDLS and CDR2 is YYNGEE. This CDR3 region has 17 residues. The V and J ends lost 2 bases and 2 bases respectively, with 19 bases between them. In DNA, the CDR3 is TGTGCCAGCAGCGTCGATGGGGCAGGGGCCCCGAACTATGGCTACACCTTC. It specifies CASSVDGAGAPNYGYTF. The complete variable domain, with remaining parts taken from reference TRBV9 and TRBJ1-2, reads DSGVTQTPKHLITATGQRVTLRCSPRSGDLSVYWYQQSLDQGLQFLIQYYNGEERAKGNILERFSAQQFPDLHSELNLSSLELGDSALYFCASSVDGAGAPNYGYTFGSGTRLTVV.

This clonotype came up many times. V gene TRBV20-1 combines with J gene TRBJ2-6, with a tentative D call TRBD1 (6 bases). CDR1 DFQATT and CDR2 SNEGSKA come from the germline V gene (reference sequence). The CDR3 sequence is 14 residues long. V gave up 5 bases and J gave up 2 bases, with 10 bases separating them. CDR3 protein: CSAEEGAGANVLTF. The CDR3 nucleotides are TGCAGTGCTGAAGAGGGGGCTGGGGCCAACGTCCTGACTTTC.

In the case of this clonotype: Without the conserved terminal phenylalanine or tryptophan, this CDR3 likely stems from a read error. The chain uses TRBV20-1 and TRBJ1-2; D gene ambiguous. Germline V lookup: CDR1 DFQATT, CDR2 SNEGSKA (reference sequence). V was trimmed by 3 bases and J by 5 bases, leaving 13 bases between them. There are 13 residues in the CDR3. CDR3 protein: CSASPGPFYGYTL. The CDR3 DNA follows: TGCAGTGCTAGTCCCGGCCCCTTTTATGGCTACACCCTC.

The table lists this clonotype with many counts. The V gene is TRBV7-9, the J gene TRBJ1-6; D is undetermined. Germline lookup yields CDR1 SEHNR and CDR2 FQNEAQ (reference sequence). Trimming removed 3 bases at V and 2 bases at J, with 8 bases between. The CDR3 is 15 amino acids. The CDR3 region is CASSLDGAYNSPLHF. The CDR3 nucleotides read TGTGCCAGCAGCTTGGACGGTGCCTATAATTCACCCCTCCACTTT.